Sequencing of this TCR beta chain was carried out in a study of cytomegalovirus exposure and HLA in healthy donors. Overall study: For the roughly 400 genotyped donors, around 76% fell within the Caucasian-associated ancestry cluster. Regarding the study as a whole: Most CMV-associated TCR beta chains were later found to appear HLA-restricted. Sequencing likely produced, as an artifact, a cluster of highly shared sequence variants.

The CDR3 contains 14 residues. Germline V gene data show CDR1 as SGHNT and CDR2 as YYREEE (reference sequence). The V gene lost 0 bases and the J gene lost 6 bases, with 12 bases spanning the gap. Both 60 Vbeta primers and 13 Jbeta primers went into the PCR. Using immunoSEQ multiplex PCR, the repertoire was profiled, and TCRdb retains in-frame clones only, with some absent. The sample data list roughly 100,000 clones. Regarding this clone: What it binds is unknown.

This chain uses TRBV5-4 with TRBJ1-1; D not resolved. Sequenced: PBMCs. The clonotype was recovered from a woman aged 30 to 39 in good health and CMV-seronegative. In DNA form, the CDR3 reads TGTGCCAGCAGCTTGGGACCCCGGGAGGCTGAAGCTTTCTTT. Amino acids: CASSLGPREAEAFF.